The following is a T cell receptor (beta chain) sequence with its context. The clone's antigen remains unknown. Per-base qualities were not stored, and no clone one base away is much larger. Between the mid-2010s and the late 2010s, the patients underwent resection in either Japan or China. Histologic diagnosis of each case was confirmed independently by two lung cancer pathologists on H&E slides. DNA was isolated from FFPE tissue using the AllPrep DNA/RNA FFPE Kit. The source of the sample is a study of immune evolution from preneoplasia to lung adenocarcinoma listed by TCRdb under 2021. General notes on the study: The study profiled immune contexture across lung adenocarcinoma precursors and invasive adenocarcinoma using immune gene expression, TCR sequencing and multiplex immunofluorescence. Resected precursor lesions (AAH, AIS, MIA) and invasive adenocarcinomas were each compared against paired morphologically normal lung tissue. Sample size was based on specimen availability rather than a prior power calculation. Whole exome sequencing and methylation data from the same cohort of nodules were integrated with the immune data. A total of 40 to 65 patients with pulmonary nodules who underwent surgical resection were included in the overall cohort. The TCR sequencing data were obtained from 51 patients. The study reported that under 110 samples were used for TCR sequencing. Class I HLA alleles were inferred from exome data with POLYSOLVER, and allele-specific HLA loss was detected with LOHHLA.

Broad study findings and their caveats: The findings rested on association rather than direct causation, and larger cohorts with long-term follow-up and longitudinal biopsies were considered necessary. Because all patients were from Japan and China, applicability to Western populations was uncertain. Clonality was highest in normal lung, while later-stage lesions appeared to have lower clonality but higher T cell density and diversity. The highest top T cell clone frequencies were observed in normal lung, and a progressive decrease in top T cell clone frequencies appeared to occur from AAH through AIS, MIA and invasive adenocarcinoma.

The germline V gene (reference sequence) sets CDR1 to SGHNT and CDR2 to YYREEE. Measured from the cysteine to the phenylalanine, the CDR3 is 16 residues long. Kept here is only the CDR3 DNA, which spans 48 bases and is read in frame from base 1. Trimming accounts for 2 bases at V and 6 bases at J, while the number of junction bases matched to no gene is 7. The immunoSEQ hsTCRbeta Kit was used to sequence TCR beta CDR3 regions from DNA. Turning to the authors' computational methods: The ImmunoSEQ Analyzer was used to analyse the TCR sequencing data. T cell clonality was calculated on productive rearrangements as 1 minus Pielou's evenness. The inverse Simpson index, applied to productive templates, was used to measure T cell diversity. T cell density was defined as TCR beta template counts normalized to usable DNA, with usable DNA estimated by amplification and sequencing of housekeeping genes. Two-sided Kruskal-Wallis tests were used to compare TCR metrics between histologic stages. TCRdb took this table from immuneACCESS and kept in-frame rearrangements with V and J called. Such tables lack part of the clones; where checked against another copy, unresolved V genes explain under half of the gap, and the rest is unexplained. That table furnishes V, J and clone size, whereas the DNA furnished D and trimming. The sample table contains about 4,200 clones; only one count was recorded for roughly 76% of them. Roughly 5.7% of the sample goes to the ten largest clones.

The chain is made from TRBV5-4 and TRBJ2-7; 14 nucleotides in the junction match TRBD2. The specimen sequenced was FFPE adjacent normal lung tissue. The receptor was isolated from a person aged 65 to 79 with lung adenocarcinoma. CDR3 reads: CASSLPGLAGVSEQYF. Read as DNA, the sequence is TGTGCCAGCAGCTTACCGGGACTAGCGGGAGTTTCCGAGCAGTACTTC.